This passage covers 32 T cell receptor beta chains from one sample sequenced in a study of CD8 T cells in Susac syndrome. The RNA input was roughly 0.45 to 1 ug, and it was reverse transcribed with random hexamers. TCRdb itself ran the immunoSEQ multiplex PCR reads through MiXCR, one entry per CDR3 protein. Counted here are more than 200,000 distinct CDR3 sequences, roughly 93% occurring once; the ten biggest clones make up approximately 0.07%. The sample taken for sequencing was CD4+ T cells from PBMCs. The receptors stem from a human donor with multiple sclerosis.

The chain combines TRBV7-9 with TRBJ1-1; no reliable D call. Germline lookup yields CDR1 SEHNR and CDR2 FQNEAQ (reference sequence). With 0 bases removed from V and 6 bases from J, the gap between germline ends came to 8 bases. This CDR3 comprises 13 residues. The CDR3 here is CASSLAVSAEAFF. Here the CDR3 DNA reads TGTGCCAGCAGCTTAGCGGTTTCCGCTGAAGCTTTCTTT.

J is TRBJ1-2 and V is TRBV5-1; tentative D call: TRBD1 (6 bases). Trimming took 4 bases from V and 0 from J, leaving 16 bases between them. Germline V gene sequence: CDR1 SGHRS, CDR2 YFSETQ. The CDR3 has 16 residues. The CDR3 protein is CASSLNRDTANYGYTF. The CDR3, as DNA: TGCGCCAGCAGCCTCAACCGGGACACCGCTAACTATGGCTACACCTTC.

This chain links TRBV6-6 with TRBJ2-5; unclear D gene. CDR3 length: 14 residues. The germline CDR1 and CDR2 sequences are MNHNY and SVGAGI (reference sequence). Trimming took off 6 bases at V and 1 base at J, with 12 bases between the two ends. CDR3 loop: CASRQRTFQETQYF. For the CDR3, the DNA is TGTGCCAGCAGACAAAGGACCTTCCAAGAGACCCAGTACTTC.

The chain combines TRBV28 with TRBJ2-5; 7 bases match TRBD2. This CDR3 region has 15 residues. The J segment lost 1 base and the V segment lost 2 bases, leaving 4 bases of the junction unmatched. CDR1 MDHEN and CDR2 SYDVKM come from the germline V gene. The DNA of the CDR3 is TGTGCCAGCAGTTTAAGTTTAGCGGGCCAAGAGACCCAGTACTTC. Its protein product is CASSLSLAGQETQYF.

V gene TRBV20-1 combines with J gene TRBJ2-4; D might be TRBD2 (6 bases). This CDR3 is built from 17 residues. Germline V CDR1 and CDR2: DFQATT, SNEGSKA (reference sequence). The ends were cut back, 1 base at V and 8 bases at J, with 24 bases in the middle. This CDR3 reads CSARAYTGGARGDIQYF. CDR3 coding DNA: TGCAGTGCTAGAGCCTACACCGGAGGGGCGCGCGGGGACATTCAGTACTTC.

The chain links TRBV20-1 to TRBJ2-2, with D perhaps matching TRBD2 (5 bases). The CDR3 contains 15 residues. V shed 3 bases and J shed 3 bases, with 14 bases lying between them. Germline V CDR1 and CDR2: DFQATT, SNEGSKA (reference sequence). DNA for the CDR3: TGCAGTGCTAGTTCCGGGTCGAGGGACACCGGGGAGCTGTTTTTT. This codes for CSASSGSRDTGELFF.

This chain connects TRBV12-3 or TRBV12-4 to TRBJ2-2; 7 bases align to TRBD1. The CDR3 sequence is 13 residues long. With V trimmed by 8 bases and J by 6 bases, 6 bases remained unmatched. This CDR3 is CASVTGVPGELFF. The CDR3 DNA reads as TGTGCCAGCGTAACAGGGGTCCCCGGGGAGCTGTTTTTT.

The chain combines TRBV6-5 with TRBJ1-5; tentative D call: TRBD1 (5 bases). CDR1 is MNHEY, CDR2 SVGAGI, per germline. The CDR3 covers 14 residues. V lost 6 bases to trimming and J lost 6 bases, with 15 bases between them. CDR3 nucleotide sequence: TGTGCCAGCAGCCGGGCAGGGAAGGGTCAGCCCCAGCATTTT. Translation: CASSRAGKGQPQHF.

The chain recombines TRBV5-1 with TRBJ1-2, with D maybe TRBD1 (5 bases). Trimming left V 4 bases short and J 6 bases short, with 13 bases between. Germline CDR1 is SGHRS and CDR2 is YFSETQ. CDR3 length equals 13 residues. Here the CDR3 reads CASSPGRNHGYTF. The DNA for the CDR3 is TGCGCCAGCAGCCCAGGGCGGAACCATGGCTACACCTTC.

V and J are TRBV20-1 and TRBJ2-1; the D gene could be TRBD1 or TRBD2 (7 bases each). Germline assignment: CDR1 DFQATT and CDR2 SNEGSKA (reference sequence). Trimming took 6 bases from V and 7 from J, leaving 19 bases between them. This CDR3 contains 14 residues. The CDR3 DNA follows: TGCAGTGCCGCAACCGGGACAGCGGGGAATGAGCAGTTCTTC. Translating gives CSAATGTAGNEQFF.

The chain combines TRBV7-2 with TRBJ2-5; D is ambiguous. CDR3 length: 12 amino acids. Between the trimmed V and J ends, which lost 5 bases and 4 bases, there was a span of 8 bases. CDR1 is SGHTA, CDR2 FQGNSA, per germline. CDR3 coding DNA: TGTGCCAGCAGCATACAAGGAGAGACCCAGTACTTC. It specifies CASSIQGETQYF. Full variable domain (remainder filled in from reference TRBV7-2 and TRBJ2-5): GAGVSQSPSNKVTEKGKDVELRCDPISGHTALYWYRQSLGQGLEFLIYFQGNSAPDKSGLPSDRFSAERTGGSVSTLTIQRTQQEDSAVYLCASSIQGETQYFGPGTRLLVL.

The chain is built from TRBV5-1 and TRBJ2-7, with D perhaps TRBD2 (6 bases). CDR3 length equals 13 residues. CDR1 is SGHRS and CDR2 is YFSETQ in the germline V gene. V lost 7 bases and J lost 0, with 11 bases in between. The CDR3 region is CASRLGGSYEQYF. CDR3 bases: TGCGCCAGCCGATTGGGGGGCTCCTACGAGCAGTACTTC.

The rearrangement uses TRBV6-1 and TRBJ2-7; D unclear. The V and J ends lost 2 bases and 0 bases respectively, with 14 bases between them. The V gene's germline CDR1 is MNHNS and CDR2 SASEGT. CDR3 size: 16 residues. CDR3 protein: CASSELTPLGSYEQYF. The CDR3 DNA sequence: TGTGCCAGCAGTGAATTGACACCTCTAGGCTCCTACGAGCAGTACTTC.

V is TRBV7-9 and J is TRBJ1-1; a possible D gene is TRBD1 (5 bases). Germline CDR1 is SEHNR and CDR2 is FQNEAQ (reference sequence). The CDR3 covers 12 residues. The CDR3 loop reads CAGAGDDTEAFF. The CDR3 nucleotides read TGTGCTGGTGCGGGGGATGACACTGAAGCTTTCTTT.

The CDR3 sequence: CSARRGNQGSPLHF. The CDR3 DNA is TGCAGTGCCCGAAGGGGGAACCAAGGTTCACCCCTCCACTTT. The V call is TRBV20-1, the J call TRBJ1-6; a weak D match, TRBD1 (6 bases). This CDR3 is 14 amino acids long. The germline V gene encodes CDR1 DFQATT and CDR2 SNEGSKA (reference sequence). Trimming took off 6 bases at V and 9 bases at J, with 18 bases between the two ends.

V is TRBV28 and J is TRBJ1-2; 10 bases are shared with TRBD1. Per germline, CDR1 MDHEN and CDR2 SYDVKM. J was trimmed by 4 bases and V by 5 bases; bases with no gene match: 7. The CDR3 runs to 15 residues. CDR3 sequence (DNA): TGTGCCAGCAGTCCGGACAGGGGGGTAGTCTATGGCTACACCTTC. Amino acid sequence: CASSPDRGVVYGYTF.

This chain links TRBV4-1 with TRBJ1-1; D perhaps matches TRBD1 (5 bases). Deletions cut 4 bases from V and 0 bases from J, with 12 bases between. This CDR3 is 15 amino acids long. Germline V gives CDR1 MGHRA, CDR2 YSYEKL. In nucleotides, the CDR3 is TGCGCCAGCAGCCCCTTAAGGGGAGTGAACACTGAAGCTTTCTTT. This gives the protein CASSPLRGVNTEAFF.

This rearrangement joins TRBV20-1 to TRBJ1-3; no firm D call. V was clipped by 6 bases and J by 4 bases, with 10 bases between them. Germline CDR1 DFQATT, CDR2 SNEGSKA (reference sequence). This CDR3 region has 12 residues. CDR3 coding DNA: TGCAGTGCCTCGAGTAACGGAAACACCATATATTTT. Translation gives CSASSNGNTIYF.

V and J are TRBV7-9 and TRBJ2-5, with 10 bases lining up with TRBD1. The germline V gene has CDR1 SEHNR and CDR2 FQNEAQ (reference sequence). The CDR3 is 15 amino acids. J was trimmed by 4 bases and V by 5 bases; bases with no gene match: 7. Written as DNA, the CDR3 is TGTGCCAGCAGCCCAATCGACAGGGGGCGAGAGACCCAGTACTTC. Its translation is CASSPIDRGRETQYF.

CDR3 amino acids: CASSLPGAETQYF. The CDR3 DNA is TGTGCCAGCAGTCTTCCGGGGGCCGAGACCCAGTACTTC. The rearrangement joins TRBV25-1 to TRBJ2-5; D could derive from TRBD1 or TRBD2 (6 bases each). Trimming stripped 5 bases from V and 5 bases from J, with 12 bases between. Germline values: CDR1 MGHDK, CDR2 SYGVNS. The CDR3 is 13 residues long.

As DNA, the CDR3 is TGTGCCAGCAGCGACCGGGACAGGGGGGTCTATGGCTACACCTTC. It specifies CASSDRDRGVYGYTF. The J gene is TRBJ1-2, the V gene TRBV7-9, with 11 bases aligning to TRBD1. The CDR3 is 15 amino acids. V gave up 5 bases and J gave up 4 bases; unmatched junction bases: 6. In germline, CDR1 is SEHNR, CDR2 FQNEAQ (reference sequence).

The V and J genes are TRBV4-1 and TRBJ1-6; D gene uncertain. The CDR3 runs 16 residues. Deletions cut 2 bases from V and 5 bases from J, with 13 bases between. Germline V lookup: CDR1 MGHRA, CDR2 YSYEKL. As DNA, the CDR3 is TGCGCCAGCAGCCAATGGGTAGGGCTTGATAATTCACCCCTCCACTTT. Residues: CASSQWVGLDNSPLHF.

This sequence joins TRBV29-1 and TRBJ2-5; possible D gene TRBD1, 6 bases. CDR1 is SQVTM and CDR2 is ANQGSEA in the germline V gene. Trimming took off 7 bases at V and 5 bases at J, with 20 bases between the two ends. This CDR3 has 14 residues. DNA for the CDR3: TGCAGCGCTCAGGGGACACAGCATTCCGAGACCCAGTACTTC. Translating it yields CSAQGTQHSETQYF.

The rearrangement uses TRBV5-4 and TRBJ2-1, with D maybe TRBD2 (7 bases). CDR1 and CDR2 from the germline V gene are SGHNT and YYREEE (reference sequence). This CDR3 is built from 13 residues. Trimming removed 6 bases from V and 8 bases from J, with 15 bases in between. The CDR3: CASMRGPRDEQFF. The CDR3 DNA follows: TGTGCCAGCATGCGGGGGCCGAGGGATGAGCAGTTCTTC.

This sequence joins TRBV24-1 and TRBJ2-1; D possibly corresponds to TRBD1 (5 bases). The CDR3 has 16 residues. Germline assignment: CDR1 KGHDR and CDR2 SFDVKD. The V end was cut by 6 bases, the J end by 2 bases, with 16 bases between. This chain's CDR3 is CATSPRGRATYNEQFF. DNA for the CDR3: TGTGCCACCAGTCCACGAGGCAGGGCAACCTACAATGAGCAGTTCTTC.

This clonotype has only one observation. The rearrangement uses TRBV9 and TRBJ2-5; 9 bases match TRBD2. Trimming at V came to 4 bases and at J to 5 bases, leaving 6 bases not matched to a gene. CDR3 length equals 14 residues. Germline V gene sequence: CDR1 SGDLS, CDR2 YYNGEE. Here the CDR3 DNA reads TGTGCCAGCAGCTCGCGGGGGGGCACGGAGACCCAGTACTTC. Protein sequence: CASSSRGGTETQYF.

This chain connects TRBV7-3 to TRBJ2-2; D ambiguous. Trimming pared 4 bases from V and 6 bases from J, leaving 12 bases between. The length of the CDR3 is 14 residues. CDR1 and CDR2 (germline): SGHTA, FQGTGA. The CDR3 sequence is CASSSRVRSGELFF. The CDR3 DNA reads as TGTGCCAGCAGCTCCCGCGTCAGGTCCGGGGAGCTGTTTTTT.

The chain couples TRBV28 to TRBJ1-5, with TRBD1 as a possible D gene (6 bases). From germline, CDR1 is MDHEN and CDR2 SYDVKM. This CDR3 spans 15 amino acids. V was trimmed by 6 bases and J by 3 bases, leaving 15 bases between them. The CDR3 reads CASSPIDRNNQPQHF. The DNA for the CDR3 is TGTGCCAGCAGCCCCATCGACAGGAACAATCAGCCCCAGCATTTT.

CDR3 protein: CASSFGTGTEKLFF. The CDR3, as DNA: TGTGCCAGCAGTTTCGGGACAGGGACTGAAAAACTGTTTTTT. The chain employs TRBV12-3 or TRBV12-4 and TRBJ1-4, with 9 nucleotides matching TRBD1. The CDR3 extends over 14 amino acids. The trim removed 3 bases at V and 7 bases at J, leaving 3 bases unmatched.

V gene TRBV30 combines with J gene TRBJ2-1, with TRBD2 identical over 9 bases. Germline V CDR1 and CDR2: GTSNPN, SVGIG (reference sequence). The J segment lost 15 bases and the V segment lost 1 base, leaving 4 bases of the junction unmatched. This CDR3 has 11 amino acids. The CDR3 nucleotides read TGTGCCTGGAGTGCTAGCGGGATACCGTTCTTC. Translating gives CAWSASGIPFF.

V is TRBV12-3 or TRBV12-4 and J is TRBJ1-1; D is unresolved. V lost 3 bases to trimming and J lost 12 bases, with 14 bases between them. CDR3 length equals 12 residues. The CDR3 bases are TGTGCCAGCAGTTTTCTCCGAGGTCGGCCTTTCTTT. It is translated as CASSFLRGRPFF.

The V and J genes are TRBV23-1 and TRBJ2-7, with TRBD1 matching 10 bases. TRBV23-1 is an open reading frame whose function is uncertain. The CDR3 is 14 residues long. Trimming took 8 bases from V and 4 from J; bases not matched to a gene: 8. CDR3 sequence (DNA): TGCGCCAGCCTATCCACGGGACAGGGGTACGAGCAGTACGTC. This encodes CASLSTGQGYEQYV.